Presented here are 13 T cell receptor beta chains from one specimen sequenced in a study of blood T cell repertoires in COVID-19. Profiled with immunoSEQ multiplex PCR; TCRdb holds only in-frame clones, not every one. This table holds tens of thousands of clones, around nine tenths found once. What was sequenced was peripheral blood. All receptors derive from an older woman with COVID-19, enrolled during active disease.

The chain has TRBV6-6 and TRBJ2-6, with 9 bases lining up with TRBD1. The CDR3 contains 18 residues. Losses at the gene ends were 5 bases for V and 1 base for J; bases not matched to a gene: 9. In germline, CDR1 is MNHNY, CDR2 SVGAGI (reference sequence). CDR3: CASSPQRDRASGANVLTF. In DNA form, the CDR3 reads TGTGCCAGCAGTCCCCAAAGGGACAGGGCGTCTGGGGCCAACGTCCTGACTTTC.

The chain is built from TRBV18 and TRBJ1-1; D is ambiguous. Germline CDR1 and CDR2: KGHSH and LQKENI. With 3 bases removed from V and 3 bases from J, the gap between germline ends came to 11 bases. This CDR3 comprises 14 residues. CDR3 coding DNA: TGTGCCAGCTCACCTCTGTCGGGTGACACTGAAGCTTTCTTT. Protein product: CASSPLSGDTEAFF.

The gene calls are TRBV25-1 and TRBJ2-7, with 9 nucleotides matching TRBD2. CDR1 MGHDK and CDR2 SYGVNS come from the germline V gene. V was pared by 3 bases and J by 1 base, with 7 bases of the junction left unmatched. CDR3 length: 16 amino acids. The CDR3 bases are TGTGCCAGCAGTGATACTAGCGGGTTGAGGTCCTACGAGCAGTACTTC. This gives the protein CASSDTSGLRSYEQYF.

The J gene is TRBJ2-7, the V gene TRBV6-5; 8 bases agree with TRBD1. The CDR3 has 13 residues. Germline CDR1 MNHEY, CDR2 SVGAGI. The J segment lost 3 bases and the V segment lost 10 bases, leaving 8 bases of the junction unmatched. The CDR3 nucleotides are TGTGCCACCAAGGGACAGGCATTCTACGAGCAGTACTTC. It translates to CATKGQAFYEQYF.

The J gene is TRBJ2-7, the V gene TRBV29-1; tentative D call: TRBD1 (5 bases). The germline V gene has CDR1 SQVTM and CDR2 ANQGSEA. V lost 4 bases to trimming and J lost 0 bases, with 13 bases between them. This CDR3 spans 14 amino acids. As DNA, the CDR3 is TGCAGCGTTGTCTGGGGCAGTAGCTCCTACGAGCAGTACTTC. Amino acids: CSVVWGSSSYEQYF.

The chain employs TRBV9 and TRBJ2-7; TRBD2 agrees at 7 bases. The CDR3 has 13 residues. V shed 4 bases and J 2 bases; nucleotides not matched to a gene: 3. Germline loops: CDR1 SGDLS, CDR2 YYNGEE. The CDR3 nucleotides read TGTGCCAGCAGCTTCGGGACTACCTACGAGCAGTACTTC. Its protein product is CASSFGTTYEQYF.

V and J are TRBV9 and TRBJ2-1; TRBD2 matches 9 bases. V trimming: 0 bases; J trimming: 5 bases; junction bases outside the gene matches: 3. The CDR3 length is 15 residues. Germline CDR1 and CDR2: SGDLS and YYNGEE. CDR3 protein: CASSVASGRNNEQFF. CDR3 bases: TGTGCCAGCAGCGTAGCCAGCGGGAGGAACAATGAGCAGTTCTTC.

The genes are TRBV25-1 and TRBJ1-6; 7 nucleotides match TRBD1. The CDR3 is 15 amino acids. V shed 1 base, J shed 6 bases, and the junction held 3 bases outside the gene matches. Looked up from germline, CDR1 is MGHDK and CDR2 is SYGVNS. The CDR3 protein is CASSEWGDSNSPLHF. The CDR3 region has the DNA TGTGCCAGCAGTGAATGGGGGGACAGTAATTCACCCCTCCACTTT.

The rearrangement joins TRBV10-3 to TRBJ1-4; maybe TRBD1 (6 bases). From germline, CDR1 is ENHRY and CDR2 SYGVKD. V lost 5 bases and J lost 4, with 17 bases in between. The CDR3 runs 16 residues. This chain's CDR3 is CAISPYTGLHNEKLFF. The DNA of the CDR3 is TGTGCCATCAGTCCGTATACAGGGCTCCATAATGAAAAACTGTTTTTT.

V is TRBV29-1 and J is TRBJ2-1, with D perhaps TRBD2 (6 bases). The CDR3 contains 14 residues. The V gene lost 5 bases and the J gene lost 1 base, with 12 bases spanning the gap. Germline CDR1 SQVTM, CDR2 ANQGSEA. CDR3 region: CSVRRDLSYNEQFF. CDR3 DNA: TGCAGCGTTCGGCGGGACTTGTCCTACAATGAGCAGTTCTTC.

Here the CDR3 DNA reads TGCAGTGCTAGTGACAGTAAATACTCTGGAAACACCATATATTTT. It yields the protein CSASDSKYSGNTIYF. The rearrangement joins TRBV20-1 to TRBJ1-3, with D perhaps matching TRBD1 (5 bases). CDR1 and CDR2 (germline): DFQATT, SNEGSKA (reference sequence). V was clipped by 3 bases and J by 0 bases, with 12 bases between them. This CDR3 has 15 residues.

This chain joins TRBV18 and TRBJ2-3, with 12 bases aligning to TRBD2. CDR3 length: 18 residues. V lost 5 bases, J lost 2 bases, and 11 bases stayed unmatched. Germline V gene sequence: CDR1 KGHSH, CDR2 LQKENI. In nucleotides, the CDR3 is TGTGCCAGCTCAAGTCGACTAGCGGGAGAGACTTCCACAGATACGCAGTATTTT. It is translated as CASSSRLAGETSTDTQYF.

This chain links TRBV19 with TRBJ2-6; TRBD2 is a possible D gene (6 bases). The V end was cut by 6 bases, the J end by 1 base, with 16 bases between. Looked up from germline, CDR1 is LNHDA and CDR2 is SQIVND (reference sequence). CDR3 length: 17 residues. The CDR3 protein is CASSQLVGGSGANVLTF. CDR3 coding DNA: TGTGCCAGTAGCCAACTCGTGGGGGGATCTGGGGCCAACGTCCTGACTTTC. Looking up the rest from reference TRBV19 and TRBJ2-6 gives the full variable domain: DGGITQSPKYLFRKEGQNVTLSCEQNLNHDAMYWYRQDPGQGLRLIYYSQIVNDFQKGDIAEGYSVSREKKESFPLTVTSAQKNPTAFYLCASSQLVGGSGANVLTFGAGSRLTVL.